Sequencing of this T cell receptor (beta chain) was carried out in a study of beta chain features in type 1 diabetes. Across the study: Sorted cells numbering some 110,000,000 were examined across all samples.

As regards this clone: As yet, its antigen is unknown.

Averaging around 110 mL, one heparinised blood draw came from each individual donor. Staining for CD45RO/CCR7/CD25/CD127/CD95/CD27 allowed sorting of CD4+ naive, central memory, regulatory and stem cell-like memory cells. The CDR3 consists of 12 residues. V lost 7 bases and J 1 base, leaving 7 bases between the germline ends. Germline-derived CDR1 and CDR2 are SQVTM and ANQGSEA. Expressed TCRB transcripts got sequenced, as all isolated RNA was reverse transcribed. The method was immunoSEQ multiplex PCR; TCRdb's version includes in-frame clones alone and lacks a portion of them. The sample shows 640,000 or so clones, over 13% of them seen only once. Regarding the study as a whole: Within each of all four CD4+ subsets, Type 1 diabetes patients had TCRB CDR3s that were moderately but significantly shorter. Patients showed naive, central memory and Treg TCRB repertoires that appeared more similar than those of healthy donors.

The receptor was isolated from a man in his late teens or twenties with type 1 diabetes. The chain carries TRBV29-1 and TRBJ2-2, with TRBD1 as a possible D gene (5 bases). The sample comprised naive CD4+ T cells from blood. DNA for the CDR3: TGCAGCGCGACAGAGAACACCGGGGAGCTGTTTTTT. Translating it yields CSATENTGELFF.